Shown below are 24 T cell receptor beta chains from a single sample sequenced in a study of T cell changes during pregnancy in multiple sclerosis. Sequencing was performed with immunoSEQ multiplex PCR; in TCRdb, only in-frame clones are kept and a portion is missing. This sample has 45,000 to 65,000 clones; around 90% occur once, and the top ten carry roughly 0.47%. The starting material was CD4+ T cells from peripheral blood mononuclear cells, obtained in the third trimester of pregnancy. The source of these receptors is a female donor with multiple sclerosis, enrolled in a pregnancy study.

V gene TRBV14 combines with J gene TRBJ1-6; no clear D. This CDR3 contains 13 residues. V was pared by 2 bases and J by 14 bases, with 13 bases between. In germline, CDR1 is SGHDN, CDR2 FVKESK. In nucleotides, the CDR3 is TGTGCCAGCAGCCAAAGCTGGGGAGTAGCCCTCCACTTT. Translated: CASSQSWGVALHF.

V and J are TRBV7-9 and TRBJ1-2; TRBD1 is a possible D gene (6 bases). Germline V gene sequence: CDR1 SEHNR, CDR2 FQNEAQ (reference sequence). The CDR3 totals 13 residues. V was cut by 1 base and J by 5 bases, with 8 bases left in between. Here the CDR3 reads CASSLEGGYGYTF. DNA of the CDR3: TGTGCCAGCAGCTTAGAGGGGGGGTATGGCTACACCTTC.

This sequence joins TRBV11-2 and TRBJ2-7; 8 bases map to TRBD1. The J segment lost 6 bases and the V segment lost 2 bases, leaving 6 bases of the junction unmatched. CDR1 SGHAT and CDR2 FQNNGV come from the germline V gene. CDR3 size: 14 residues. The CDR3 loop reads CASSLPGTGGEQYF. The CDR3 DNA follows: TGTGCCAGCAGCTTACCGGGGACAGGAGGCGAGCAGTACTTC.

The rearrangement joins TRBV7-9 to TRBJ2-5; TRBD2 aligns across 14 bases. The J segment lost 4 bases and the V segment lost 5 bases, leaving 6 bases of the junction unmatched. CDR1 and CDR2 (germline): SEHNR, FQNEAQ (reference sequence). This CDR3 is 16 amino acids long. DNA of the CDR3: TGTGCCAGCAGCGCGGGACTAGCGGGGGTTGGAGAGACCCAGTACTTC. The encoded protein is CASSAGLAGVGETQYF.

CDR3 coding DNA: TGCGCCAGCAGCTATTTAGCGTCGACTAGCACAGATACGCAGTATTTT. Translation gives CASSYLASTSTDTQYF. V gene TRBV5-1 combines with J gene TRBJ2-3; D is possibly TRBD2 (5 bases). The CDR3 totals 16 residues. Between the trimmed V and J ends, which lost 3 bases and 0 bases, there was a span of 14 bases. Per germline, CDR1 SGHRS and CDR2 YFSETQ.

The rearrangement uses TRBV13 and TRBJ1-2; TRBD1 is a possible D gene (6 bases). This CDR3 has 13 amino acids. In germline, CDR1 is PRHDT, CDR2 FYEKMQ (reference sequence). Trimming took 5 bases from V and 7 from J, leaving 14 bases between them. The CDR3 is CASSPTTGSGYTF. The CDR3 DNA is TGTGCCAGCAGCCCAACGACAGGCAGTGGCTACACCTTC.

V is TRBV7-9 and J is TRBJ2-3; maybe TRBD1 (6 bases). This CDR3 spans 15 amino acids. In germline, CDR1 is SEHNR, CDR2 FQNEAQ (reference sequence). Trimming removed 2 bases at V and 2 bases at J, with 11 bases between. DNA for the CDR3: TGTGCCAGCAGCTTAAGAACAGGGACCACAGATACGCAGTATTTT. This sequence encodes CASSLRTGTTDTQYF.

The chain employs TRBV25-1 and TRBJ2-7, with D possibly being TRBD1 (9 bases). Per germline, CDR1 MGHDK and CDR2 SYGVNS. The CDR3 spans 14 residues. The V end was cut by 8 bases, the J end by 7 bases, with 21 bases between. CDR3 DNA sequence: TGTGCCAGCCGTAGCGGGACAGGGCTTCAAGAGCAGTACTTC. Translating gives CASRSGTGLQEQYF.

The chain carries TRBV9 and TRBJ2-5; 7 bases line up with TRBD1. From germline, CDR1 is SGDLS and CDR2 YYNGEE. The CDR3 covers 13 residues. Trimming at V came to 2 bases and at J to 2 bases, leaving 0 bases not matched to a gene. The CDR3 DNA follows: TGTGCCAGCAGCGTGACAGGGCAAGAGACCCAGTACTTC. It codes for CASSVTGQETQYF. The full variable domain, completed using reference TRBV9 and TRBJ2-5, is DSGVTQTPKHLITATGQRVTLRCSPRSGDLSVYWYQQSLDQGLQFLIQYYNGEERAKGNILERFSAQQFPDLHSELNLSSLELGDSALYFCASSVTGQETQYFGPGTRLLVL.

The DNA of the CDR3 is TGTGCCAGCAGTGAAATAGGGGTCGGGGGGGAGCCCCAGCATTTT. Protein product: CASSEIGVGGEPQHF. The V call is TRBV25-1, the J call TRBJ1-5, with TRBD1 as a possible D gene (5 bases). The V gene's germline CDR1 is MGHDK and CDR2 SYGVNS. The CDR3 is made up of 15 amino acids. V was clipped by 2 bases and J by 8 bases, with 16 bases between them.

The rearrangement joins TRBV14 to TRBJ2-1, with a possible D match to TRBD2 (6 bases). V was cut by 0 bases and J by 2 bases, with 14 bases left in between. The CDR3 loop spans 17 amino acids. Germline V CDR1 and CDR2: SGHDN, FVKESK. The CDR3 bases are TGTGCCAGCAGCCAAGACGGCTTGGGGGGACCCTACAATGAGCAGTTCTTC. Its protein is CASSQDGLGGPYNEQFF.

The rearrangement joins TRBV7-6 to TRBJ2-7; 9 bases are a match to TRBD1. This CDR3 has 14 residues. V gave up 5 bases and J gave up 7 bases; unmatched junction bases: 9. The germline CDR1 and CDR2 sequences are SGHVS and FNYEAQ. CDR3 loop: CASSPGQGSGEQYF. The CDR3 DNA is TGTGCCAGCAGCCCTGGACAGGGGTCGGGTGAGCAGTACTTC.

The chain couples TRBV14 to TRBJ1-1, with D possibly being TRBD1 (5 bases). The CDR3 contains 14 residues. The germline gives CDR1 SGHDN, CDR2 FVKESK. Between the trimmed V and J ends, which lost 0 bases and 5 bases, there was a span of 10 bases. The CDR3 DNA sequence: TGTGCCAGCAGCCAAGAAACAGGAGGGACTGAAGCTTTCTTT. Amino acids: CASSQETGGTEAFF.

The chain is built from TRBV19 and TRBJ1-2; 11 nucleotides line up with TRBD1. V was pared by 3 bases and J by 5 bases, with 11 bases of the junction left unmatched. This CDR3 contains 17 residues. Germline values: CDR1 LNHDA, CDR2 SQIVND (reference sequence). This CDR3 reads CASSIVRTGGRVYGYTF. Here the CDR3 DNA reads TGTGCCAGTAGTATCGTAAGGACAGGGGGCCGGGTATATGGCTACACCTTC. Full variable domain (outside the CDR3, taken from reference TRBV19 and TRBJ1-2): DGGITQSPKYLFRKEGQNVTLSCEQNLNHDAMYWYRQDPGQGLRLIYYSQIVNDFQKGDIAEGYSVSREKKESFPLTVTSAQKNPTAFYLCASSIVRTGGRVYGYTFGSGTRLTVV.

CDR3 in amino acids: CASSQAAGVEETQYF. CDR3 sequence (DNA): TGTGCCAGCAGCCAAGCGGCAGGGGTAGAGGAGACCCAGTACTTC. The chain carries TRBV11-3 and TRBJ2-5, with D perhaps matching TRBD1 (6 bases). The CDR3 runs 15 residues. Trimming shortened V by 5 bases and J by 5 bases, and 18 bases separated the two germline ends. Germline-derived CDR1 and CDR2 are SGHNT and YENEEA.

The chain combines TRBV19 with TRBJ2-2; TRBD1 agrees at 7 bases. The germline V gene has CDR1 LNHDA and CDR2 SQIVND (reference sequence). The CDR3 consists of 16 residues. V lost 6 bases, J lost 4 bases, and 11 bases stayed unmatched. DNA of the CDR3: TGTGCCAGTAGCCCGAGGGGGCTCAGGAGCACCGGGGAGCTGTTTTTT. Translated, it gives CASSPRGLRSTGELFF.

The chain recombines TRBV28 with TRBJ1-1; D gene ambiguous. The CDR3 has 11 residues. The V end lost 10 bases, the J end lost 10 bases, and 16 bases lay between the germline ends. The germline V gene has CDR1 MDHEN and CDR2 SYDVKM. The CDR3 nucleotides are TGTGCCATAAAATCGGGTGCTGGAGCTTTCTTT. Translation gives CAIKSGAGAFF.

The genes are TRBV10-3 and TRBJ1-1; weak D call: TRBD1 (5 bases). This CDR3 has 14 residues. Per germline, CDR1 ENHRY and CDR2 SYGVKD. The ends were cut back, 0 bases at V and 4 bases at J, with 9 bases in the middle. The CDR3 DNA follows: TGTGCCATCAGTGAGTCCATAGGGGCCACTGAAGCTTTCTTT. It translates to CAISESIGATEAFF.

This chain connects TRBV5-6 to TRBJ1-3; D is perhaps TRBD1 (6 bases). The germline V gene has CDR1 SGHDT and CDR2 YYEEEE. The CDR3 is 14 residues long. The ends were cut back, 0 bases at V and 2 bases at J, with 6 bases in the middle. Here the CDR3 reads CASSLGTAGNTIYF. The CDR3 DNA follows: TGTGCCAGCAGCTTGGGGACAGCTGGAAACACCATATATTTT.

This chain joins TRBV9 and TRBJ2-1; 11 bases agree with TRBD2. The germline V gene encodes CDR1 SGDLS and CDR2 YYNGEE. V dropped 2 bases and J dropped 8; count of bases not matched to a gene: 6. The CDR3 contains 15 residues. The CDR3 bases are TGTGCCAGCAGCGTCGTTAGCGGGGGGGCCTATGAGCAGTTCTTC. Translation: CASSVVSGGAYEQFF.

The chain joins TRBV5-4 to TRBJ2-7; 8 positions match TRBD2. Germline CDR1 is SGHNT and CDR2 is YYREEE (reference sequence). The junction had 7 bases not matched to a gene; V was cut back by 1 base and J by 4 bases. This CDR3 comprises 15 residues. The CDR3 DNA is TGTGCCAGCAGCTTGTCCGGCGGGGGGAGATACGAGCAGTACTTC. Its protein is CASSLSGGGRYEQYF.

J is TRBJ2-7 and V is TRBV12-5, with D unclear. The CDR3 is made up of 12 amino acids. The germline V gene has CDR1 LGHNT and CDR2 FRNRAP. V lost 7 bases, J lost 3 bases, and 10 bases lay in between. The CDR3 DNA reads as TGTGCTAGTGCCCCCCCCCACTACGAGCAGTACTTC. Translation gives CASAPPHYEQYF. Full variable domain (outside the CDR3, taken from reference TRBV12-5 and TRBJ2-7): DARVTQTPRHKVTEMGQEVTMRCQPILGHNTVFWYRQTMMQGLELLAYFRNRAPLDDSGMPKDRFSAEMPDATLATLKIQPSEPRDSAVYFCASAPPHYEQYFGPGTRLTVT.

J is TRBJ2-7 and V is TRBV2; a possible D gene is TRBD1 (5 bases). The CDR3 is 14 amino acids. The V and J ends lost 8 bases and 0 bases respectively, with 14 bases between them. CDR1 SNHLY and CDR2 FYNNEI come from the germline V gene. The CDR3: CASLEGAVSYEQYF. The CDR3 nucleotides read TGTGCCAGCCTCGAAGGGGCAGTCTCCTACGAGCAGTACTTC. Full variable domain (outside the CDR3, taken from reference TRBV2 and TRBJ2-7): EPEVTQTPSHQVTQMGQEVILRCVPISNHLYFYWYRQILGQKVEFLVSFYNNEISEKSEIFDDQFSVERPDGSNFTLKIRSTKLEDSAMYFCASLEGAVSYEQYFGPGTRLTVT.

The CDR3 region has the DNA TGTGCCTGGAGTATCGGAGGGAGTTTAGAGACCCAGTACTTC. This sequence encodes CAWSIGGSLETQYF. The chain joins TRBV30 to TRBJ2-5; tentative D call: TRBD2 (6 bases). Trimming removed 2 bases from V and 4 bases from J, with 14 bases in between. The CDR3 spans 14 residues. Germline CDR1 and CDR2: GTSNPN and SVGIG (reference sequence).